The 17 T cell receptor beta chains below all came from one sample that was sequenced in a study of beta chain features in type 1 diabetes. Investigators reverse transcribed all isolated RNA, so they sequenced expressed TCRB transcripts. Sequenced by immunoSEQ multiplex PCR; TCRdb stores in-frame clones only, minus some. This repertoire shows about 320,000 clones, 14% found once; its top ten account for about 6.6%. The sequenced material came from central memory CD4+ T cells from blood. All receptors come from a man between 25 and 39 years old in good health.

This chain links TRBV27 with TRBJ1-4, with TRBD1 matching over 7 bases. Germline CDR1 and CDR2: MNHEY and SMNVEV (reference sequence). V trimming: 6 bases; J trimming: 7 bases; junction bases outside the gene matches: 5. The CDR3 runs 13 residues. The CDR3 DNA reads as TGTGCCAGCAGCACCGGGACAGCTGAAAAACTGTTTTTT. Protein sequence: CASSTGTAEKLFF.

The chain has TRBV9 and TRBJ2-1; TRBD1 is a possible D gene (5 bases). This CDR3 contains 16 residues. From germline, CDR1 is SGDLS and CDR2 YYNGEE. V lost 0 bases and J 4 bases, leaving 14 bases between the germline ends. In DNA form, the CDR3 reads TGTGCCAGCAGCGTAGGGGTTGGCAACAGGTACAATGAGCAGTTCTTC. Translating it yields CASSVGVGNRYNEQFF.

This clone was seen more than once but under ten times. This sequence joins TRBV10-3 and TRBJ2-3; TRBD2 agrees at 10 bases. Germline CDR1 ENHRY, CDR2 SYGVKD. CDR3 length: 15 amino acids. V shed 8 bases, J shed 2 bases, and the junction held 7 bases outside the gene matches. CDR3 sequence: CAIGISGGYTDTQYF. CDR3 nucleotide sequence: TGTGCCATCGGGATTAGCGGGGGGTACACAGATACGCAGTATTTT.

The table lists this clone with a few counts. The V and J genes are TRBV6-5 and TRBJ2-4, with unresolved D. This CDR3 spans 13 amino acids. Trimming pared 5 bases from V and 9 bases from J, leaving 14 bases between. Germline V gene lookup returns CDR1 MNHEY and CDR2 SVGAGI. The DNA of the CDR3 is TGTGCCAGCAGTGAAGCGAAAATAAGCATTCAGTACTTC. It specifies CASSEAKISIQYF.

This CDR3 is CASSHAISRGPQETQYF. The CDR3 coding sequence is TGCGCCAGCAGCCACGCTATTTCCAGGGGGCCCCAAGAGACCCAGTACTTC. The chain carries TRBV4-3 and TRBJ2-5; 8 nucleotides agree with TRBD1. V gave up 3 bases and J gave up 1 base; unmatched junction bases: 10. The germline CDR1 and CDR2 sequences are LGHNA and YSLEER. CDR3 size: 17 residues.

As regards this clone: Sequence at one end of the junction differs from germline and may be a read error. V is TRBV19 and J is TRBJ1-2; D uncertain. This CDR3 comprises 12 residues. Germline V gene data show CDR1 as LNHDA and CDR2 as SQIVND (reference sequence). The CDR3 protein is CATFGSNSGYTF. CDR3 DNA: TGTGCCACCTTTGGGAGCAACTCTGGCTACACCTTC.

This clone was counted between two and nine times. The V and J genes are TRBV6-1 and TRBJ2-7; maybe TRBD1 (6 bases). The CDR3 loop spans 16 amino acids. The germline V gene has CDR1 MNHNS and CDR2 SASEGT. V was shortened by 1 base and J by 3 bases, with 16 bases between the two germline ends. The CDR3 reads CASSEVGTRGSYEQYF. Written as DNA, the CDR3 is TGTGCCAGCAGTGAAGTGGGGACAAGGGGCAGCTACGAGCAGTACTTC.

This clone was detected ten times or more. The V call is TRBV10-3, the J call TRBJ2-7; D is tentatively TRBD1 or TRBD2 (5 bases each). V lost 4 bases and J lost 3, with 13 bases in between. The CDR3 consists of 14 residues. Per the germline V gene, CDR1 is ENHRY and CDR2 is SYGVKD. CDR3 loop: CAISGGRNHYEQYF. In DNA, the CDR3 is TGTGCCATCAGTGGGGGACGGAACCACTACGAGCAGTACTTC.

The gene calls are TRBV11-3 and TRBJ2-7; D may be TRBD1 or TRBD2 (5 bases each). Germline assignment: CDR1 SGHNT and CDR2 YENEEA. Trimming shortened V by 5 bases and J by 7 bases, and 18 bases separated the two germline ends. This CDR3 is built from 14 residues. CDR3 nucleotides: TGTGCCAGCAGCCTAAATAAGGGTTGGGGGGAGCAGTACGTC. The encoded protein is CASSLNKGWGEQYV.

This clone was seen a handful of times. The chain employs TRBV6-6 and TRBJ2-1; D might be TRBD1 or TRBD2, each matching 5 bases. The CDR3 is made up of 15 amino acids. The germline gives CDR1 MNHNY, CDR2 SVGAGI (reference sequence). Trimming stripped 4 bases from V and 5 bases from J, with 15 bases between. CDR3: CASSLSGQTNNEQFF. The DNA for the CDR3 is TGTGCCAGCAGTTTGTCGGGGCAAACAAACAATGAGCAGTTCTTC.

The sample holds a few counts of this clone. This rearrangement joins TRBV5-1 to TRBJ1-5, with D unresolved. With 0 bases removed from V and 5 bases from J, the gap between germline ends came to 9 bases. Germline lookup yields CDR1 SGHRS and CDR2 YFSETQ. The CDR3 sequence is 14 residues long. The CDR3 here is CASSLGSGDQPQHF. CDR3 sequence (DNA): TGCGCCAGCAGCTTGGGGAGCGGGGATCAGCCCCAGCATTTT. Full variable domain (outside the CDR3, taken from reference TRBV5-1 and TRBJ1-5): KAGVTQTPRYLIKTRGQQVTLSCSPISGHRSVSWYQQTPGQGLQFLFEYFSETQRNKGNFPGRFSGRQFSNSRSEMNVSTLELGDSALYLCASSLGSGDQPQHFGDGTRLSIL.

This clone has more than one count but fewer than ten. J is TRBJ1-1 and V is TRBV5-1; the D gene is possibly TRBD1 (5 bases). This CDR3 is 11 amino acids long. V lost 2 bases to trimming and J lost 6 bases, with 5 bases between them. Germline V CDR1 and CDR2: SGHRS, YFSETQ. As DNA, the CDR3 is TGCGCCAGCAGCTTAGGGGCTGAAGCTTTCTTT. Its protein product is CASSLGAEAFF.

This clone turned up a few times. The chain links TRBV7-2 to TRBJ2-2, with D perhaps TRBD1 or TRBD2 (5 bases each). Germline loops: CDR1 SGHTA, CDR2 FQGNSA. There are 17 residues in the CDR3. V was pared by 2 bases and J by 3 bases, with 16 bases between. The CDR3 spells CASSLSIGTFDTGELFF. DNA of the CDR3: TGTGCCAGCAGCTTAAGTATTGGGACCTTTGACACCGGGGAGCTGTTTTTT. Full variable domain (rest looked up from reference TRBV7-2 and TRBJ2-2): GAGVSQSPSNKVTEKGKDVELRCDPISGHTALYWYRQSLGQGLEFLIYFQGNSAPDKSGLPSDRFSAERTGGSVSTLTIQRTQQEDSAVYLCASSLSIGTFDTGELFFGEGSRLTVL.

The rearrangement links TRBV7-9 to TRBJ1-3; the match to TRBD1 covers 8 bases. Germline V gene data show CDR1 as SEHNR and CDR2 as FQNEAQ (reference sequence). The CDR3 covers 15 residues. J gave up 4 bases and V 6 bases, and 8 bases lay outside the gene matches. CDR3 loop: CASRPTGAVGNTIYF. DNA for the CDR3: TGTGCCAGCAGGCCGACAGGGGCCGTGGGAAACACCATATATTTT.

This clone turned up a few times. The CDR3 loop reads CASSAKTGVSNQPQHF. The CDR3 coding sequence is TGTGCCAGCAGTGCGAAGACAGGGGTTAGCAATCAGCCCCAGCATTTT. The chain has TRBV28 and TRBJ1-5; TRBD1 matches at 8 bases. CDR3 length equals 16 residues. V was clipped by 5 bases and J by 0 bases; unmatched bases: 6. Germline-derived CDR1 and CDR2 are MDHEN and SYDVKM.

This clone turned up a few times. The chain couples TRBV2 to TRBJ2-7; D may correspond to TRBD1 or TRBD2 (5 bases each). The CDR3 length is 13 residues. V was clipped by 7 bases and J by 6 bases, with 16 bases between them. Germline assignment: CDR1 SNHLY and CDR2 FYNNEI. The CDR3 DNA reads as TGTGCCAGCAAAAGGGACGGCCAGGGCGAGCAGTACGTC. The encoded protein is CASKRDGQGEQYV.

This clone has just a few counts. The rearrangement links TRBV6-6 to TRBJ2-5; D unclear. The CDR3 spans 12 residues. V lost 10 bases and J lost 0, with 9 bases in between. Germline CDR1 MNHNY, CDR2 SVGAGI (reference sequence). The CDR3 DNA sequence: TGTGCCATCAGGACGGACCAAGAGACCCAGTACTTC. The encoded protein is CAIRTDQETQYF.